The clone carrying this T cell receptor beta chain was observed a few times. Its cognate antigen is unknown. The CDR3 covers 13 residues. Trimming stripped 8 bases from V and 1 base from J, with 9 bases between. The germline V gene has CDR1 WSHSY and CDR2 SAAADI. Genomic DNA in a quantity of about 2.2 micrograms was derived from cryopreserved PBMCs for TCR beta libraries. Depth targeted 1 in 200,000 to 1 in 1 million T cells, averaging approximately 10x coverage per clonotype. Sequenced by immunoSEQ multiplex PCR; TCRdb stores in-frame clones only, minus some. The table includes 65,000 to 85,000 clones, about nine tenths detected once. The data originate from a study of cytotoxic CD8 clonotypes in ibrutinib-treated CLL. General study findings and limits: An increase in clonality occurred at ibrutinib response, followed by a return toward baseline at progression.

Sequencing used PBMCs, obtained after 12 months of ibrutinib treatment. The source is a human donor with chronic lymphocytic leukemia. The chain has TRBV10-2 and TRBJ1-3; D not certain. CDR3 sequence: CASEPESGNTIYF. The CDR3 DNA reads TGCGCCAGCGAACCGGAGTCTGGAAACACCATATATTTT.